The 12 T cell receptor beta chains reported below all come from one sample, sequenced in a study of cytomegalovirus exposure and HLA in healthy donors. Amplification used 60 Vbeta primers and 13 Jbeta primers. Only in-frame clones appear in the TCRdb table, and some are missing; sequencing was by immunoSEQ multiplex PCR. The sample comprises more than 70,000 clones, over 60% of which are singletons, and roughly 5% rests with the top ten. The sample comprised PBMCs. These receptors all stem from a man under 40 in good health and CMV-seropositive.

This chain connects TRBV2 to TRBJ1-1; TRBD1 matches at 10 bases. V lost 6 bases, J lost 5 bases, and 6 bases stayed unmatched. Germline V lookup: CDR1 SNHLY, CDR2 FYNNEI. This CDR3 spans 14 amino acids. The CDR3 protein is CASSTDRGYTEAFF. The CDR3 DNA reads TGTGCCAGCAGCACGGACAGGGGGTATACTGAAGCTTTCTTT. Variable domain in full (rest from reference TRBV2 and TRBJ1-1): EPEVTQTPSHQVTQMGQEVILRCVPISNHLYFYWYRQILGQKVEFLVSFYNNEISEKSEIFDDQFSVERPDGSNFTLKIRSTKLEDSAMYFCASSTDRGYTEAFFGQGTRLTVV.

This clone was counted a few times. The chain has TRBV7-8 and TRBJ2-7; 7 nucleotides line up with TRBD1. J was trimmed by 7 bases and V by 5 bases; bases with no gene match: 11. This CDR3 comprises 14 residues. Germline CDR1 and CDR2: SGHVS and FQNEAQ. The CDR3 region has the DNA TGTGCCAGCAGCCGTGGGACAGACCACGTTGAGCAGTACGTC. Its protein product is CASSRGTDHVEQYV.

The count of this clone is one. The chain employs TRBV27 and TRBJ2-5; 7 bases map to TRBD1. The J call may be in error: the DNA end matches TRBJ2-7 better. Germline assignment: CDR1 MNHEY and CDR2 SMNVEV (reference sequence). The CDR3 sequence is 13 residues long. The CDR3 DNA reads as TGTGCCAGCAGAAAGACAGGGCTCTACGAGCAGTACTTC. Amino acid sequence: CASRKTGLYEQYF.

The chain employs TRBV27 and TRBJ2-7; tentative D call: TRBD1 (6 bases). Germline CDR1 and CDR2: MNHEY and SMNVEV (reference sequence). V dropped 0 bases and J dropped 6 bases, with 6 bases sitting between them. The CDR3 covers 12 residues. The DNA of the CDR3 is TGTGCCAGCAGTTTATCGGGGGCCGAGCAGTACTTC. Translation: CASSLSGAEQYF.

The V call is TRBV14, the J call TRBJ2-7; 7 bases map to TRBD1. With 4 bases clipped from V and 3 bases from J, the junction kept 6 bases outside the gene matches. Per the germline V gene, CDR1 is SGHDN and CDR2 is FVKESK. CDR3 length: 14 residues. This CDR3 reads CASSRGYRGYEQYF. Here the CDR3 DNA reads TGTGCCAGCAGCCGCGGATACAGGGGCTACGAGCAGTACTTC.

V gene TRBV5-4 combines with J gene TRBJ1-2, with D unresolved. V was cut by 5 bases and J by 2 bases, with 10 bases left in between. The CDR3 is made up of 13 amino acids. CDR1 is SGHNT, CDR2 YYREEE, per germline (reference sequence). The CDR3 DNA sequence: TGTGCCAGCAGTCCCTCCCGGAACTATGGCTACACCTTC. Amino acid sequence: CASSPSRNYGYTF.

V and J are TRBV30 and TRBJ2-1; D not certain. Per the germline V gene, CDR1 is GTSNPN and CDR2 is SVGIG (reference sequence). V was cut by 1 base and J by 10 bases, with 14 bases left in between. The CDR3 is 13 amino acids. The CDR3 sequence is CAWSGPSFEEQFF. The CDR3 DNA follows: TGTGCCTGGAGTGGCCCCTCCTTTGAGGAGCAGTTCTTC. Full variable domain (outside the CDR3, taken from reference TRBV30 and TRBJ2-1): SQTIHQWPATLVQPVGSPLSLECTVEGTSNPNLYWYRQAAGRGLQLLFYSVGIGQISSEVPQNLSASRPQDRQFILSSKKLLLSDSGFYLCAWSGPSFEEQFFGPGTRLTVL.

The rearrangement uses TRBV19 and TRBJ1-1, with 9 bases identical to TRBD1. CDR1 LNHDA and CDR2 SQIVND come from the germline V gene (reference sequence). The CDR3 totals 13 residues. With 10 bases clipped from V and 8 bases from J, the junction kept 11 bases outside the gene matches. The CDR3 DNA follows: TGTGCCACCTTACAGGGGGCGAAAGTAGAAGCTTTCTTT. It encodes CATLQGAKVEAFF.

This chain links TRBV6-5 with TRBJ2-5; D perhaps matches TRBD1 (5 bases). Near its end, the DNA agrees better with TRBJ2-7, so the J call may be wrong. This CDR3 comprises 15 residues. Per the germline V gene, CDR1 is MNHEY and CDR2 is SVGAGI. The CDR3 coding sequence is TGTGCCAGCAGTTACACCCAGGGAATCCCCTACGAGCAGTACTTC. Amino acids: CASSYTQGIPYEQYF.

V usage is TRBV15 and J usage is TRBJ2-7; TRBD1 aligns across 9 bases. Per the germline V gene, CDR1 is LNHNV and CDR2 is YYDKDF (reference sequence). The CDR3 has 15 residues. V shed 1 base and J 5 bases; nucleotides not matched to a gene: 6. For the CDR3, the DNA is TGTGCCACCAGCAGAGGCGGACAGGGGATCAACGAGCAGTACGTC. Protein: CATSRGGQGINEQYV.

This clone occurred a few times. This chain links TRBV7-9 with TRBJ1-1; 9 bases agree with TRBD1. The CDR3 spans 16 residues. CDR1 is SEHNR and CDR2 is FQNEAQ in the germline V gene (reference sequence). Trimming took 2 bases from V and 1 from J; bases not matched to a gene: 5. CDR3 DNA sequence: TGTGCCAGCAGCTTACCCGGGACAGGGCCGAACACTGAAGCTTTCTTT. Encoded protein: CASSLPGTGPNTEAFF. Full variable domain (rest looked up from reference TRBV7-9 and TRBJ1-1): DTGVSQNPRHKITKRGQNVTFRCDPISEHNRLYWYRQTLGQGPEFLTYFQNEAQLEKSRLLSDRFSAERPKGSFSTLEIQRTEQGDSAMYLCASSLPGTGPNTEAFFGQGTRLTVV.

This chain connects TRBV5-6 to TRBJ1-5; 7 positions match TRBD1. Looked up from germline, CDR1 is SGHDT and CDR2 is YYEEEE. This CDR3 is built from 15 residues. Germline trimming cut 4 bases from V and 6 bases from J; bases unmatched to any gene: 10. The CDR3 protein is CASSRTQGSVQPQHF. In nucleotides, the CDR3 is TGTGCCAGCAGCCGCACACAGGGGTCCGTTCAGCCCCAGCATTTT.